This T cell receptor (beta chain) was retrieved from a study of early T cells in non-severe SARS-CoV-2 infection. Looking at the study overall: Sequencing targeted bulk RNA from unsorted whole blood, leaving chains unpaired.

V gave up 2 bases and J gave up 4 bases, with 12 bases separating them. Germline V CDR1 and CDR2: KGHSH, LQKENI. CDR3 length: 15 amino acids. Findings and limits, study-wide: A preference for anti-spike CD8 responses marked VDJdb matching, which missed private and CD4 specificities.

Unique molecular identifiers were affixed to single, distinct cDNA molecules. TCRdb reprocessed the 5' RACE reads via MiXCR and lists one record per CDR3 protein. The sample consists of about 58,000 distinct CDR3 sequences, 9.5% to 15% of them appearing once. This clonotype was observed at least ten times. Its antigen is undetermined. This material consisted of whole blood, taken at baseline. The chain employs TRBV18 and TRBJ1-3, with a possible D match to TRBD1 (6 bases). The clonotype was recovered from an adult who was a healthcare worker with PCR-confirmed SARS-CoV-2 infection or an uninfected control (not recorded which). The donor label of this sample is uncertain. CDR3 region: CASSPAGAEGNTIYF. The CDR3 DNA reads as TGTGCCAGCTCACCAGCAGGGGCCGAGGGAAACACCATATATTTT.